This TCR beta chain was sequenced for a study of blood T cell repertoires in COVID-19. Study as a whole: The analysed material was cDNA or gDNA that came from T cells, B-cell-depleted T cells, or PBMCs.

Libraries were prepared by immunoSEQ multiplex PCR; TCRdb keeps only in-frame clonotypes and omits some of them. The sample has 25,000 to 30,000 clones, about 90% seen once. Sequenced: peripheral blood. This TCR was recovered from a human donor in a cohort sampled during active COVID-19.

Here the CDR3 reads CSVEDPGYGYTF. CDR3 nucleotides: TGCAGCGTTGAAGATCCGGGATATGGCTACACCTTC. V and J are TRBV29-1 and TRBJ1-2; D gene unclear. Germline V CDR1 and CDR2: SQVTM, ANQGSEA. The CDR3 runs 12 residues. With 0 bases removed from V and 5 bases from J, the gap between germline ends came to 7 bases.